The T cell receptor (beta chain) under discussion was sequenced for a study of OX40 agonist ivuxolimab in advanced cancers. Whole-study context: An agonistic anti-OX40 (CD134) antibody, ivuxolimab, was used to treat the patients. Three patients got partial responses; one had hepatocellular carcinoma and two had cutaneous melanoma.

The assay was immunoSEQ multiplex PCR, and TCRdb's table has in-frame clones only and misses some. The table lists 21,000 or so clones, around 87% of them singletons, with around 20% in the top ten. V lost 3 bases and J lost 0, with 19 bases in between. The CDR3 sequence is 19 residues long. CDR1 is SGHTS and CDR2 is YDEGEE in the germline V gene. Findings of the study overall: Clonal expansion from baseline to week 6 occurred in both CD4+ and CD8+ T cells. Among patients with partial responses at 0.1-3.0 mg/kg, clonal expansion was among the lowest.

A remark on this clone: Antigen unknown.

The rearrangement uses TRBV5-8 and TRBJ2-6; D gene unclear. Sequences were derived from CD4+ or CD8+ T cells sorted from blood, sampled in a trial of the OX40 agonist ivuxolimab. This sequence was found in an adult with an advanced solid tumor such as melanoma, head and neck, liver or kidney cancer. The CDR3 region is CASSSVLPDGFSGANVLTF. The CDR3 DNA follows: TGTGCCAGCAGCTCAGTCCTCCCAGATGGCTTCTCTGGGGCCAACGTCCTGACTTTC.